This T cell receptor (beta chain) emerged from a study of blood T cell repertoires in COVID-19. Study overall: Samples representing acute and convalescent COVID-19 were sourced from the United States, Italy and Spain.

Germline V gene sequence: CDR1 MNHEY, CDR2 SVGAGI. Trimming stripped 10 bases from V and 4 bases from J, with 16 bases between. CDR3 size: 13 residues. Method: immunoSEQ multiplex PCR; TCRdb's copy keeps in-frame clones and lacks some. This table has fewer than 700,000 clones, roughly 89% appearing once. The sample taken for sequencing was peripheral blood. The receptor was isolated from a woman between 45 and 60 years old with COVID-19, enrolled during active disease. This chain joins TRBV6-5 and TRBJ2-5; unclear D gene. The CDR3 spells CAISPSSGETQYF. The CDR3 nucleotides are TGTGCCATCTCCCCCTCATCCGGAGAGACCCAGTACTTC.